These T cell receptor beta chains were read from a single sample in a study of blood T cell repertoires in COVID-19. The method was immunoSEQ multiplex PCR; TCRdb's version includes in-frame clones alone and lacks a portion of them. The table records nearly 80,000 clones, around 85% of them present only once. Source material: peripheral blood. The receptors were sampled from a woman of 80 years or more with active or convalescent COVID-19. CDR3s include the opening cysteine and the closing phenylalanine or tryptophan. A D gene is named only where the DNA matches it firmly. Expanded clones are given a class, and other clones once, few, many or no size at all.

d_gene: TRBD2; v_gene: TRBV5-3; len: 22; abundance: -; j_gene: TRBJ2-3; CDR3nt: TGTGCCAGAAGAGGGCGGGGGAGGGCGGAGTGTTATACCCCGACTAAATCAGATACGCAGTATTTT; CDR3aa: CARRGRGRAECYTPTKSDTQYF
d_gene: -; v_gene: TRBV11-2; len: 15; abundance: -; j_gene: TRBJ2-2; CDR3nt: TGTGCCAGCAGCTTAGGGCTGCGGAGCACCGGGGAGCTGTTTTTT; CDR3aa: CASSLGLRSTGELFF
d_gene: -; v_gene: TRBV18; len: 13; abundance: -; j_gene: TRBJ1-2; CDR3nt: TGTGCCAGCTCACCGGCGGCAGGGGTAGGCTACACCTTC; CDR3aa: CASSPAAGVGYTF
d_gene: -; v_gene: TRBV7-9; len: 16; abundance: -; j_gene: TRBJ2-3; CDR3nt: TGTGCCAGCAGCCCGTGGGCCCTTACACTCACAGATACGCAGTATTTT; CDR3aa: CASSPWALTLTDTQYF
d_gene: TRBD2; v_gene: TRBV2; len: 16; abundance: -; j_gene: TRBJ2-2; CDR3nt: TGTGCCAGCAGTGAACTAGCGGGGGGGGACACCGGGGAGCTGTTTTTT; CDR3aa: CASSELAGGDTGELFF
d_gene: -; v_gene: TRBV5-6; len: 14; abundance: once; j_gene: TRBJ1-1; CDR3nt: TGTGCCAGCACCTTGGGGGCCGGGAACACTGAAGCTTTCTTT; CDR3aa: CASTLGAGNTEAFF
d_gene: -; v_gene: TRBV6-5; len: 13; abundance: -; j_gene: TRBJ1-2; CDR3nt: TGTGCCAGCAGAAGGACAGATTACTATGGCTACACCTTC; CDR3aa: CASRRTDYYGYTF
d_gene: TRBD1; v_gene: TRBV6-2/TRBV6-3; len: 19; abundance: few; j_gene: TRBJ1-2; CDR3nt: TGTGCCAGCAGTTACACCGTCGGACAGGTCGGGAGTTCTAACTATGGCTACACCTTC; CDR3aa: CASSYTVGQVGSSNYGYTF
d_gene: -; v_gene: TRBV5-1; len: 13; abundance: -; j_gene: TRBJ2-7; CDR3nt: TGCGCCAGCAAAAATACAGGGAGCTACGAGCAGTACTTC; CDR3aa: CASKNTGSYEQYF
d_gene: TRBD1; v_gene: TRBV7-2; len: 15; abundance: -; j_gene: TRBJ1-6; CDR3nt: TGTGCCAGCAGCCTGGGACAGGGTCGAAATTCACCCCTCCACTTT; CDR3aa: CASSLGQGRNSPLHF
d_gene: -; v_gene: TRBV18; len: 15; abundance: -; j_gene: TRBJ1-5; CDR3nt: TGTGCCAGCTCACTCCCTGACAGAGGCAATCAGCCCCAGCATTTT; CDR3aa: CASSLPDRGNQPQHF
d_gene: TRBD2; v_gene: TRBV5-1; len: 16; abundance: -; j_gene: TRBJ2-7; CDR3nt: TGCGCCAGCAGCTTGGGGGGGACTAGCGGGAGGAACGAGCAGTACTTC; CDR3aa: CASSLGGTSGRNEQYF
d_gene: -; v_gene: TRBV2; len: 14; abundance: -; j_gene: TRBJ2-2; CDR3nt: TGTGCCAGCACAAGAGGCAGGAACACCGGGGAGCTGTTTTTT; CDR3aa: CASTRGRNTGELFF
d_gene: -; v_gene: TRBV7-8; len: 20; abundance: once; j_gene: TRBJ2-7; CDR3nt: TGTGCCAGCAGCTTAGCGAGGCTTCTCGTCTCTAGCGTCACAACCTACGAGCAGTACTTC; CDR3aa: CASSLARLLVSSVTTYEQYF
d_gene: -; v_gene: TRBV28; len: 13; abundance: -; j_gene: TRBJ2-3; CDR3nt: TGTGCCAGCAGTTCCGGGAGCACAGATACGCAGTATTTT; CDR3aa: CASSSGSTDTQYF
d_gene: TRBD2; v_gene: TRBV3-1/TRBV3-2; len: 16; abundance: -; j_gene: TRBJ2-5; CDR3nt: TGTGCCAGCAGCCCCTATAGCGGGGGGGGAGGAGAGACCCAGTACTTC; CDR3aa: CASSPYSGGGGETQYF
d_gene: -; v_gene: TRBV6-5; len: 15; abundance: -; j_gene: TRBJ1-2; CDR3nt: TGTGCCAGCAGTTACTCGGGGCAGGGGCCGTTTGGCTACACCTTC; CDR3aa: CASSYSGQGPFGYTF
d_gene: -; v_gene: TRBV19; len: 14; abundance: -; j_gene: TRBJ1-1; CDR3nt: TGTGCCAGTAGTAGTCGGGGTACGGTAACTGAAGCTTTCTTT; CDR3aa: CASSSRGTVTEAFF
d_gene: TRBD2; v_gene: TRBV4-2; len: 19; abundance: -; j_gene: TRBJ2-5; CDR3nt: TGTGCCAGCAGCCGAACCGGGACTAGAAGAGAGTCGTACCAAGAGACCCAGTACTTC; CDR3aa: CASSRTGTRRESYQETQYF
d_gene: -; v_gene: TRBV7-2; len: 17; abundance: -; j_gene: TRBJ2-1; CDR3nt: TGTGCCAGCAGCCCGTGGAAGCGGTATTACTCCTACAATGAGCAGTTCTTC; CDR3aa: CASSPWKRYYSYNEQFF
d_gene: -; v_gene: TRBV7-8; len: 15; abundance: few; j_gene: TRBJ1-2; CDR3nt: TGTGCCAGCAGCGTCGGGGAGGGTAGTCGCTATGGCTACACCTTC; CDR3aa: CASSVGEGSRYGYTF
d_gene: -; v_gene: TRBV5-6; len: 16; abundance: -; j_gene: TRBJ2-7; CDR3nt: TGTGCCAGCACCATACTAACGGCTTATGGCCTCTACGAGCAGTACTTC; CDR3aa: CASTILTAYGLYEQYF
d_gene: -; v_gene: TRBV4-2; len: 15; abundance: -; j_gene: TRBJ1-2; CDR3nt: TGTGCCAGCAGCCAAGTTCCGTCCGGCCCTAGAGGCTACACCTTC; CDR3aa: CASSQVPSGPRGYTF
d_gene: -; v_gene: TRBV7-6; len: 12; abundance: -; j_gene: TRBJ2-7; CDR3nt: TGTGCCAGCAGCGGGTCGGGAAACGAGCAGTACTTC; CDR3aa: CASSGSGNEQYF
d_gene: TRBD1; v_gene: TRBV15; len: 13; abundance: -; j_gene: TRBJ2-5; CDR3nt: TGTGCCACCAGCATAGCAGGGGGTCGAACCCAGTACTTC; CDR3aa: CATSIAGGRTQYF
d_gene: TRBD2; v_gene: TRBV27; len: 15; abundance: -; j_gene: TRBJ2-7; CDR3nt: TGTGCCAGCCGGTCGGGACTAGCGGGATTAGCGGAGCAGTACTTC; CDR3aa: CASRSGLAGLAEQYF
d_gene: TRBD1; v_gene: TRBV5-1; len: 15; abundance: few; j_gene: TRBJ1-4; CDR3nt: TGCGCCAGCAGCCCAGACAGGGTAGTCAATGAAAAACTGTTTTTT; CDR3aa: CASSPDRVVNEKLFF
d_gene: -; v_gene: TRBV7-2; len: 13; abundance: -; j_gene: TRBJ2-1; CDR3nt: TGTGCCAGCAGCCCGCGTCGGAGCAATGAGCAGTTCTTC; CDR3aa: CASSPRRSNEQFF
d_gene: TRBD1; v_gene: TRBV18; len: 15; abundance: -; j_gene: TRBJ1-4; CDR3nt: TGTGCCAGCTCACCACCGACAGGGGTTAACGAAAAACTGTTTTTT; CDR3aa: CASSPPTGVNEKLFF
d_gene: TRBD2; v_gene: TRBV7-2; len: 15; abundance: -; j_gene: TRBJ2-1; CDR3nt: TGTGCCAGCAGCTTGCGTGCTAGCGGTCACAATGAGCAGTTCTTC; CDR3aa: CASSLRASGHNEQFF
d_gene: -; v_gene: TRBV29-1; len: 11; abundance: -; j_gene: TRBJ1-1; CDR3nt: TGCAGCCCATTAGGGGAAACTGAAGCTTTCTTT; CDR3aa: CSPLGETEAFF
d_gene: TRBD1; v_gene: TRBV7-2; len: 15; abundance: -; j_gene: TRBJ1-2; CDR3nt: TGTGCCAGCAGCTCCCAGACAGGGGCGTACTATGGCTACACCTTC; CDR3aa: CASSSQTGAYYGYTF
d_gene: -; v_gene: TRBV19; len: 11; abundance: -; j_gene: TRBJ2-5; CDR3nt: TGTGCCAGTAGATCCGGGGAGACCCAGTACTTC; CDR3aa: CASRSGETQYF
d_gene: TRBD1; v_gene: TRBV12-3/TRBV12-4; len: 13; abundance: -; j_gene: TRBJ1-1; CDR3nt: TGTGCCAGCACCCTTCGATGGACAGGGGAAGCTTTCTTT; CDR3aa: CASTLRWTGEAFF
d_gene: TRBD2; v_gene: TRBV19; len: 15; abundance: -; j_gene: TRBJ2-1; CDR3nt: TGTGCCAGTAGGTACTTACTAGCGGGAAGGCATGAGCAGTTCTTC; CDR3aa: CASRYLLAGRHEQFF
d_gene: TRBD2; v_gene: TRBV19; len: 16; abundance: once; j_gene: TRBJ2-7; CDR3nt: TGTGCCAGTAGTACCACACTAGCGGGGGCCTACTACGAGCAGTACTTC; CDR3aa: CASSTTLAGAYYEQYF
d_gene: -; v_gene: TRBV7-9; len: 13; abundance: -; j_gene: TRBJ1-1; CDR3nt: TGTGCCAGCAGCTTAGGACAAAACACTGAAGCTTTCTTT; CDR3aa: CASSLGQNTEAFF
d_gene: -; v_gene: TRBV3-1/TRBV3-2; len: 13; abundance: -; j_gene: TRBJ2-7; CDR3nt: TGTGCCAGCAGCCTGCAGCGAAACTACGAGCAGTACTTC; CDR3aa: CASSLQRNYEQYF
d_gene: -; v_gene: TRBV11-2; len: 16; abundance: -; j_gene: TRBJ2-5; CDR3nt: TGTGCCAGCAGCTTACGTATACAGGGAAGGCAAGAGACCCAGTACTTC; CDR3aa: CASSLRIQGRQETQYF
d_gene: TRBD1; v_gene: TRBV7-2; len: 15; abundance: -; j_gene: TRBJ2-2; CDR3nt: TGTGCCAGCAGCTACCGGGACAGAAACACCGGGGAGCTGTTTTTT; CDR3aa: CASSYRDRNTGELFF
d_gene: TRBD1; v_gene: TRBV7-2; len: 17; abundance: -; j_gene: TRBJ1-1; CDR3nt: TGTGCCAGCAGCTTAGATGTAGGGACAGCTATGAACACTGAAGCTTTCTTT; CDR3aa: CASSLDVGTAMNTEAFF
d_gene: -; v_gene: TRBV19; len: 15; abundance: -; j_gene: TRBJ2-6; CDR3nt: TGTGCCAGTAGCCGTCCCCTCTCTGGGGCCAACGTCCTGACTTTC; CDR3aa: CASSRPLSGANVLTF
d_gene: -; v_gene: TRBV7-2; len: 15; abundance: -; j_gene: TRBJ2-6; CDR3nt: TGTGCCAGCAGCCCTCGGAGGTCCCCGGCCAACGTCCTGACTTTC; CDR3aa: CASSPRRSPANVLTF
d_gene: -; v_gene: TRBV19; len: 14; abundance: -; j_gene: TRBJ2-7; CDR3nt: TGTGCCAGTAGTATAGGTGGAGGCTCCTACGAGCAGTACTTC; CDR3aa: CASSIGGGSYEQYF
d_gene: TRBD1; v_gene: TRBV7-6; len: 15; abundance: -; j_gene: TRBJ2-3; CDR3nt: TGTGCCAGCAGACTCACGGACAGGGGGCCTGATACGCAGTATTTT; CDR3aa: CASRLTDRGPDTQYF
d_gene: -; v_gene: TRBV7-9; len: 11; abundance: -; j_gene: TRBJ2-7; CDR3nt: TGTGCCAGCGGGTCGGGCTACGAGCAGTACTTC; CDR3aa: CASGSGYEQYF
d_gene: TRBD1; v_gene: TRBV5-6; len: 15; abundance: -; j_gene: TRBJ1-5; CDR3nt: TGTGCCAGCAGCCTGGGGGACAGGCTCAATCAGCCCCAGCATTTT; CDR3aa: CASSLGDRLNQPQHF
d_gene: -; v_gene: TRBV19; len: 13; abundance: -; j_gene: TRBJ1-2; CDR3nt: TGTGCCAGTAGTATAGGGCAGGACTATGGCTACACCTTC; CDR3aa: CASSIGQDYGYTF
d_gene: TRBD1; v_gene: TRBV5-1; len: 16; abundance: -; j_gene: TRBJ1-1; CDR3nt: TGCGCCAGCAGCAAATCGGGACAGGTCCGCGAGGCTGAAGCTTTCTTT; CDR3aa: CASSKSGQVREAEAFF